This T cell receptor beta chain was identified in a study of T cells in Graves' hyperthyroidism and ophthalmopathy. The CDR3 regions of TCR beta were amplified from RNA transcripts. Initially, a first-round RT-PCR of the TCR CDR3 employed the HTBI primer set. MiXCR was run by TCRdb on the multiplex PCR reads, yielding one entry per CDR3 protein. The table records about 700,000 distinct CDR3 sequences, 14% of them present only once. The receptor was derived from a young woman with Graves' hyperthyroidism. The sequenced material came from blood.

In DNA, the CDR3 is TGTGCCAGCAGTCCCCTGACTAGCGGGATGGAGACCCAGTACTTC. It codes for CASSPLTSGMETQYF. The V and J genes are TRBV27 and TRBJ2-5; TRBD2 matches at 11 bases. Germline-derived CDR1 and CDR2 are MNHEY and SMNVEV (reference sequence). With V trimmed by 5 bases and J by 5 bases, 7 bases remained unmatched. The CDR3 covers 15 residues.